The 4 T cell receptor beta chains below were found in one sample sequenced in a study of OX40 agonist ivuxolimab in advanced cancers. The method was immunoSEQ multiplex PCR; TCRdb's version includes in-frame clones alone and lacks a portion of them. The table includes around 62,000 clones, roughly 84% detected once. Specimen: CD4+ or CD8+ T cells sorted from blood, collected in a trial of the OX40 agonist ivuxolimab. These receptors were taken from an adult with an advanced solid tumor such as melanoma, head and neck, liver or kidney cancer.

This clone was observed a single time. The chain combines TRBV19 with TRBJ2-7, with D tentatively TRBD2 (7 bases). Germline V gene sequence: CDR1 LNHDA, CDR2 SQIVND (reference sequence). V was trimmed by 3 bases and J by 2 bases, leaving 11 bases between them. This CDR3 contains 14 residues. The CDR3 DNA follows: TGTGCCAGTAGTATGGGGGGGACACCCTACGAGCAGTACTTC. Its protein product is CASSMGGTPYEQYF.

In its sample, this clone was seen once. This chain connects TRBV19 to TRBJ2-1; 9 bases align to TRBD2. Germline trimming cut 4 bases from V and 5 bases from J; bases unmatched to any gene: 15. The CDR3 totals 18 residues. The germline CDR1 and CDR2 sequences are LNHDA and SQIVND (reference sequence). The DNA for the CDR3 is TGTGCCAGTAGTAGCTGGGGCGGGCTAGCGGGGCGCAACAATGAGCAGTTCTTC. It encodes CASSSWGGLAGRNNEQFF. The full variable domain, completed using reference TRBV19 and TRBJ2-1, is DGGITQSPKYLFRKEGQNVTLSCEQNLNHDAMYWYRQDPGQGLRLIYYSQIVNDFQKGDIAEGYSVSREKKESFPLTVTSAQKNPTAFYLCASSSWGGLAGRNNEQFFGPGTRLTVL.

The chain combines TRBV9 with TRBJ2-3; D may correspond to TRBD1 or TRBD2 (6 bases each). The germline gives CDR1 SGDLS, CDR2 YYNGEE. The CDR3 covers 15 residues. Trimming left V 1 base short and J 0 bases short, with 9 bases between. The CDR3 coding sequence is TGTGCCAGCAGCGTAAGGGGGGTAAGCACAGATACGCAGTATTTT. Protein: CASSVRGVSTDTQYF.

This clone has only a few counts. The chain combines TRBV27 with TRBJ1-2, with TRBD1 matching 7 bases. Germline CDR1 is MNHEY and CDR2 is SMNVEV (reference sequence). The CDR3 covers 15 residues. Trimming removed 6 bases from V and 6 bases from J; junction bases left unmatched: 13. In DNA, the CDR3 is TGTGCCAGCAGAGACCTGAGGGACAGCTCAGATGGCTACACCTTC. As protein: CASRDLRDSSDGYTF.